Listed below are T cell receptor beta chains from one sample, sequenced in a study of control samples from healthy donors and cancer patients. The data were produced by immunoSEQ multiplex PCR, yet TCRdb's version contains in-frame clones alone and is incomplete. This table holds tens of thousands of clones, about nine tenths found once. The material sequenced was blood. The receptors derive from a man younger than 40 in good health. CDR3s include the opening cysteine and the closing phenylalanine or tryptophan. A D gene is named only where the DNA matches it firmly. Expanded clones get a size class; other rows say once, few or many, or leave the size out.

d_gene,abundance,j_gene,v_gene,CDR3nt,CDR3aa
.,once,TRBJ1-2,TRBV5-1,TGCGCCAGCAGCTTAAGTGGGGGCTCGGGAGGCTACACCTTC,CASSLSGGSGGYTF
.,.,TRBJ1-4,TRBV11-2,TGTGCCAGCAGCTTAAGTTCAGGGGTTGCAACTAATGAAAAACTGTTTTTT,CASSLSSGVATNEKLFF
.,.,TRBJ2-1,TRBV5-1,TGCGCCAGCAGCTTGGGACAGCTTTACAATGAGCAGTTCTTC,CASSLGQLYNEQFF
.,.,TRBJ1-3,TRBV5-6,TGTGCCAGCAGTTACGAGGGCCTTGGAAACACCATATATTTT,CASSYEGLGNTIYF
TRBD1,.,TRBJ1-2,TRBV4-2,TGTGCCAGCAGCCAAGTGGGGACAGGCCCCAACTATGGCTACACCTTC,CASSQVGTGPNYGYTF
.,few,TRBJ2-6,TRBV7-2,TGTGCCAGCAGCTTAAAAGGCACCGGGGGCTCTGGGGCCAACGTCCTGACTTTC,CASSLKGTGGSGANVLTF
TRBD1,.,TRBJ2-7,TRBV29-1,TGCAGCGTTGAAGAAGGGACAGGGGTGGGAGGCTACGAGCAGTACTTC,CSVEEGTGVGGYEQYF
TRBD1,.,TRBJ1-2,TRBV5-6,TGTGCCAGCAGCTTAGGAGGGGGCAAAGGCTACACCTTC,CASSLGGGKGYTF
TRBD2,.,TRBJ2-1,TRBV7-3,TGTGCCAGCGGAAAGACTAGCGGGATACAGTTCTTC,CASGKTSGIQFF
TRBD1,.,TRBJ2-1,TRBV5-1,TGCGCCAGCAGCTTGGGTACGACAGGGGCCAATGAGCAGTTCTTC,CASSLGTTGANEQFF
TRBD2,.,TRBJ2-1,TRBV4-2,TGTGCCAGCAGCCAAAGACTAGCGGGAGACAATGAGCAGTTCTTC,CASSQRLAGDNEQFF
TRBD2,.,TRBJ2-6,TRBV19,TGTGCCAGTAAGAAAGGTAGCGGGTCCAGCTCTGGGGCCAACGTCCTGACTTTC,CASKKGSGSSSGANVLTF
.,.,TRBJ2-7,TRBV20-1,TGCAGTGCTAGTGGGGGGAGTGAGCAGTACTTC,CSASGGSEQYF
TRBD2,.,TRBJ2-5,TRBV18,TGTGCCAGCTCACCACCGGGAACGGGAGGGCCTAAAACCCAGTACTTC,CASSPPGTGGPKTQYF
TRBD1,.,TRBJ1-1,TRBV6-2/TRBV6-3,TGTGCCAGCAGTTACCCGACAGGGGGAAACACTGAAGCTTTCTTT,CASSYPTGGNTEAFF
.,.,TRBJ2-7,TRBV7-2,TGTGCCAGCAGCTTAGCGGTACTGAACGAGCAGTACTTC,CASSLAVLNEQYF
.,.,TRBJ2-7,TRBV5-1,TGCGCCAGCAGCTCGGGGACTTCCACAGTCTACGAGCAGTACTTC,CASSSGTSTVYEQYF
TRBD1,.,TRBJ1-4,TRBV19,TGTGCCAGCCAAAACCCCGGCAGGGGGCCCCCCACTAATGAAAAACTGTTTTTT,CASQNPGRGPPTNEKLFF
.,.,TRBJ1-2,TRBV5-1,TGCGCCAGCAGCTCCGTTGGGGAGGGGAGGGACTATGGCTACACCTTC,CASSSVGEGRDYGYTF
.,.,TRBJ2-4,TRBV5-8,TGTGCCAGCAGGCACGGATTGGGTCGGGACATTCAGTACTTC,CASRHGLGRDIQYF
.,.,TRBJ2-7,TRBV27,TGTGCCAGCAGTCCCCTAAGCTCCTACGAGCAGTACTTC,CASSPLSSYEQYF
.,.,TRBJ1-2,TRBV28,TGTGCCAGCAGACTCGAACAGTCGGGCTACACCTTC,CASRLEQSGYTF
.,.,TRBJ2-1,TRBV7-9,TGTGCCAGCAGCCTCCGGGACCTGACGAATGAGCAGTTCTTC,CASSLRDLTNEQFF
.,.,TRBJ1-5,TRBV5-4,TGTGCCAGCAGCGTCACGGGAAGCAATCAGCCCCAGCATTTT,CASSVTGSNQPQHF
TRBD1,.,TRBJ2-3,TRBV6-2/TRBV6-3,TGTGCCAGCAGTTACGGGACAGGGGTGTATTTT,CASSYGTGVYF
TRBD2,.,TRBJ2-1,TRBV5-1,TGCGCCAGCAGCTTGTTGACTAGCGGGAGTAGCTGGTCCTACAATGAGCAGTTCTTC,CASSLLTSGSSWSYNEQFF